The source of this TCR beta chain is a study of T cell responses to AZD1222 COVID-19 vaccine. Repertoires were generated with immunoSEQ multiplex PCR, while TCRdb's copy carries only in-frame clones and drops some. The sample yields approximately 150,000 clones, around nine tenths seen once. The germline gives CDR1 ENHRY, CDR2 SYGVKD. This CDR3 has 16 amino acids. Between the trimmed V and J ends, which lost 4 bases and 0 bases, there was a span of 13 bases. Sequenced material: peripheral blood, taken on day 0 of AZD1222 vaccination. The rearrangement uses TRBV10-3 and TRBJ2-1; D possibly corresponds to TRBD2 (5 bases). The clonotype originates from an adult in good health. The CDR3 sequence: CAISGILEGSYNEQFF. CDR3 in DNA: TGTGCCATCAGTGGGATACTAGAGGGCTCCTACAATGAGCAGTTCTTC.